This T cell receptor (beta chain) was profiled in a study of identical twins. The sample holds a few counts of this clonotype. A single record per CDR3 protein comes from TCRdb applying MiXCR to the 5' RACE reads. The sample consists of fewer than 650,000 distinct CDR3 sequences, 7.1% of them appearing once. Germline CDR1 is MDHEN and CDR2 is SYDVKM. CDR3 size: 14 residues. V lost 3 bases, J lost 2 bases, and 8 bases lay in between. These same data were also listed under a study on yellow fever vaccine responses in identical twins.

V usage is TRBV28 and J usage is TRBJ2-1; D possibly matches TRBD1 or TRBD2 (5 bases each). This clonotype was obtained from a woman between 18 and 29 years old in good health. The specimen sequenced was PBMCs. The CDR3 protein is CASSFVGAYNEQFF. The CDR3 bases are TGTGCCAGCAGTTTCGTGGGGGCCTACAATGAGCAGTTCTTC.